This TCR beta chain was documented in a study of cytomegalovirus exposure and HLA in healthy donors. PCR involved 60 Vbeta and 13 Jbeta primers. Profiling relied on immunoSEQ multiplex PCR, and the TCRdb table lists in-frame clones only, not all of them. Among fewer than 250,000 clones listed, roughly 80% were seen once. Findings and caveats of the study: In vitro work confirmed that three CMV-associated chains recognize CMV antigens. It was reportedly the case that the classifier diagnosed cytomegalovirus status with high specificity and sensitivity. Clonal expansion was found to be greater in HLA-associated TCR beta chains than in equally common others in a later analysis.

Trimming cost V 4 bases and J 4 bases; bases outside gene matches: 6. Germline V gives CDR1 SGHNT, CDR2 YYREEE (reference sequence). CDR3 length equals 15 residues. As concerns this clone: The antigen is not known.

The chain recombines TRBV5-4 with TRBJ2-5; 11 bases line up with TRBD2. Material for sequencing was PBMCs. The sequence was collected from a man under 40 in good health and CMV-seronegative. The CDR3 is CASSLRLAGTETQYF. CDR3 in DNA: TGTGCCAGCAGCCTTAGACTAGCGGGGACAGAGACCCAGTACTTC.